The 26 T cell receptor beta chains in this list originate from one sample, sequenced in a study of blood T cell repertoires in COVID-19. The repertoire was sequenced with immunoSEQ multiplex PCR; TCRdb's copy has only in-frame clones and lacks some. The sample holds approximately 170,000 clones, 89% seen once. The sample was PBMCs or T cells enriched from blood (not recorded which). All receptors derive from a woman between 18 and 29 years old who had recovered from COVID-19.

In its sample, this clone was seen a few times. This chain links TRBV3-1 (or the pseudogene TRBV3-2) with TRBJ2-1, with TRBD1 matching over 10 bases. Germline V gene data show CDR1 as LGHDT and CDR2 as YNNKEL (reference sequence). This CDR3 spans 15 amino acids. The V gene end was trimmed by 3 bases and the J gene end by 5 bases; junction bases not matched to a gene: 4. Here the CDR3 reads CASSHGQGVDNEQFF. The DNA for the CDR3 is TGTGCCAGCAGCCACGGACAGGGGGTCGACAATGAGCAGTTCTTC.

The J gene is TRBJ1-4, the V gene TRBV5-4; D ambiguous. CDR3 length equals 14 residues. CDR1 and CDR2 from the germline V gene are SGHNT and YYREEE (reference sequence). V lost 0 bases and J 5 bases, leaving 8 bases between the germline ends. The DNA of the CDR3 is TGTGCCAGCAGCTTGGACAGCTCAAATGAAAAACTGTTTTTT. Translation gives CASSLDSSNEKLFF.

In DNA form, the CDR3 reads TGTGCCAGCAGCCAACGACCTTGGGCCGAGCAGTACTTC. Translated: CASSQRPWAEQYF. The gene calls are TRBV3-1 (or the pseudogene TRBV3-2) and TRBJ2-7; no clear D gene. Per germline, CDR1 LGHDT and CDR2 YNNKEL (reference sequence). Trimming took off 2 bases at V and 6 bases at J, with 11 bases between the two ends. The CDR3 consists of 13 residues.

The chain joins TRBV28 to TRBJ1-6; D not certain. V was clipped by 1 base and J by 1 base, with 8 bases between them. Per germline, CDR1 MDHEN and CDR2 SYDVKM. The CDR3 is made up of 16 amino acids. The CDR3 bases are TGTGCCAGCAGTTTATCAGAGGGTTCCTATAATTCACCCCTCCACTTT. Its protein product is CASSLSEGSYNSPLHF.

The CDR3 spells CASSLAAGGTTGELFF. CDR3 DNA: TGTGCCAGCAGCTTGGCCGCAGGGGGCACCACCGGGGAGCTGTTTTTT. The chain joins TRBV5-8 to TRBJ2-2; 8 nucleotides agree with TRBD1. Germline V gene sequence: CDR1 SGHTS, CDR2 YDEGEE. V lost 0 bases to trimming and J lost 4 bases; unmatched junction nucleotides: 5. The CDR3 sequence is 16 residues long.

V usage is TRBV14 and J usage is TRBJ2-1; 12 bases fit TRBD2. The germline V gene encodes CDR1 SGHDN and CDR2 FVKESK. V lost 4 bases to trimming and J lost 6 bases; unmatched junction nucleotides: 4. This CDR3 contains 15 residues. CDR3 nucleotides: TGTGCCAGCAGCCTACTAGCGGGAGGACGCAATGAGCAGTTCTTC. Its protein product is CASSLLAGGRNEQFF.

This sequence joins TRBV6-2 or TRBV6-3 and TRBJ2-7; possible D gene TRBD1, 5 bases. V was pared by 3 bases and J by 3 bases, with 12 bases between. Germline loops: CDR1 MNHEY, CDR2 SVGEGT. The CDR3 extends over 14 amino acids. For the CDR3, the DNA is TGTGCCAGCAGTTATAGGGGTCCCTACTACGAGCAGTACTTC. Encoded protein: CASSYRGPYYEQYF.

This rearrangement joins TRBV7-9 to TRBJ2-7, with D perhaps matching TRBD2 (5 bases). V was shortened by 1 base and J by 4 bases, with 26 bases between the two germline ends. CDR3 length equals 19 residues. Germline V gene data show CDR1 as SEHNR and CDR2 as FQNEAQ (reference sequence). The CDR3 protein is CASSLVGSDDQRPGYEQYF. In DNA, the CDR3 is TGTGCCAGCAGCTTAGTGGGGAGCGACGACCAACGCCCCGGTTACGAGCAGTACTTC.

The J gene is TRBJ2-1, the V gene TRBV6-4, with 10 bases that match TRBD1. The CDR3 consists of 14 residues. The germline gives CDR1 MRHNA, CDR2 SNTAGT. The trim removed 6 bases at V and 9 bases at J, leaving 8 bases unmatched. The DNA of the CDR3 is TGTGCCAGCAGCCCGGGACAGGGGATGGGTGAGCAGTTCTTC. Protein product: CASSPGQGMGEQFF.

The J gene is TRBJ2-5, the V gene TRBV14, with a possible D match to TRBD1 (6 bases). The CDR3 is 14 residues long. Germline CDR1 and CDR2: SGHDN and FVKESK. With 7 bases removed from V and 2 bases from J, the gap between germline ends came to 14 bases. CDR3 sequence (DNA): TGTGCCAGCAACGCAGGGGCAAGACAAGAGACCCAGTACTTC. Translating gives CASNAGARQETQYF. Together with reference TRBV14 and TRBJ2-5, the CDR3 gives the full variable domain: EAGVTQFPSHSVIEKGQTVTLRCDPISGHDNLYWYRRVMGKEIKFLLHFVKESKQDESGMPNNRFLAERTGGTYSTLKVQPAELEDSGVYFCASNAGARQETQYFGPGTRLLVL.

This rearrangement joins TRBV6-2 or TRBV6-3 to TRBJ2-3; the D gene is possibly TRBD2 (5 bases). The CDR3 spans 17 residues. V was cut by 2 bases and J by 4 bases, with 19 bases left in between. CDR1 and CDR2 (germline): MNHEY, SVGEGT. CDR3 sequence reads: CASSYQGLRASPDTQYF. The CDR3 coding sequence is TGTGCCAGCAGTTACCAAGGGTTAAGGGCTAGCCCAGATACGCAGTATTTT.

The chain combines TRBV19 with TRBJ2-7; TRBD1 might be the D (6 bases). Germline V gene sequence: CDR1 LNHDA, CDR2 SQIVND (reference sequence). Trimming removed 6 bases from V and 4 bases from J, with 13 bases in between. CDR3 length: 13 residues. The CDR3 DNA reads TGTGCCAGTAGCCTCAGGGGAACTTACGAGCAGTACTTC. Protein sequence: CASSLRGTYEQYF.

The genes are TRBV6-4 and TRBJ1-6; possibly TRBD1 for D (5 bases). V lost 5 bases to trimming and J lost 18 bases, with 26 bases between them. The CDR3 covers 15 residues. CDR1 and CDR2 from the germline V gene are MRHNA and SNTAGT. The CDR3 is CASSTYSGGDTFTHF. The CDR3 DNA reads TGTGCCAGCAGTACCTACTCGGGGGGAGACACATTCACCCACTTT.

The chain employs TRBV2 and TRBJ2-2; unclear D gene. Trimming removed 4 bases at V and 6 bases at J, with 9 bases between. Germline values: CDR1 SNHLY, CDR2 FYNNEI. CDR3 length: 13 amino acids. The DNA of the CDR3 is TGTGCCAGCAGTGGCACCCGGGCCGGGGAGCTGTTTTTT. Residues: CASSGTRAGELFF.

The gene calls are TRBV28 and TRBJ1-5, with D hard to call. Germline-derived CDR1 and CDR2 are MDHEN and SYDVKM. Trimming shortened V by 8 bases and J by 0 bases, and 14 bases separated the two germline ends. This CDR3 region has 15 residues. CDR3 DNA sequence: TGTGCCAGCGGGGAGGGTCCGTATAGCAATCAGCCCCAGCATTTT. This sequence encodes CASGEGPYSNQPQHF.

This chain connects TRBV7-9 to TRBJ1-2; D may be TRBD1 (5 bases). With 5 bases removed from V and 2 bases from J, the gap between germline ends came to 18 bases. This CDR3 has 16 amino acids. Per the germline V gene, CDR1 is SEHNR and CDR2 is FQNEAQ (reference sequence). The chain's CDR3 is CASSPHPAGVNYGYTF. The CDR3 DNA sequence: TGTGCCAGCAGCCCACATCCGGCGGGGGTCAACTATGGCTACACCTTC.

This sequence joins TRBV7-8 and TRBJ1-1, with D unclear. Trimming left V 2 bases short and J 1 base short, with 5 bases between. The CDR3 runs to 13 residues. CDR1 is SGHVS, CDR2 FQNEAQ, per germline. CDR3 region: CASSLIQNTEAFF. DNA for the CDR3: TGTGCCAGCAGCTTAATCCAGAACACTGAAGCTTTCTTT.

The chain uses TRBV19 and TRBJ2-7, with TRBD2 as a possible D gene (5 bases). V lost 3 bases, J lost 4 bases, and 13 bases lay in between. Germline V CDR1 and CDR2: LNHDA, SQIVND (reference sequence). This CDR3 is 14 amino acids long. CDR3 in amino acids: CASSMRLAGYEQYF. CDR3 sequence (DNA): TGTGCCAGTAGTATGAGGCTAGCTGGGTACGAGCAGTACTTC.

The rearrangement uses TRBV10-3 and TRBJ1-3, with D unresolved. Trimming removed 8 bases from V and 4 bases from J, with 9 bases in between. This CDR3 region has 12 residues. The germline V gene encodes CDR1 ENHRY and CDR2 SYGVKD. The CDR3 nucleotides read TGTGCCATCGGCGGGTCCGGAAACACCATATATTTT. It translates to CAIGGSGNTIYF.

Comments on this clone: The same CDR3 is also encoded by other DNA sequences in this sample. The chain joins TRBV27 to TRBJ1-2; maybe TRBD1 (5 bases). V lost 6 bases to trimming and J lost 5 bases, with 13 bases between them. Germline CDR1 reads MNHEY; CDR2 reads SMNVEV (reference sequence). This CDR3 region has 13 residues. The CDR3: CASSPLGGYGYTF. CDR3 bases: TGTGCCAGCAGCCCCCTCGGGGGATATGGCTACACCTTC.

V usage is TRBV7-3 and J usage is TRBJ2-3; perhaps TRBD1 as D (5 bases). The ends were cut back, 0 bases at V and 3 bases at J, with 13 bases in the middle. This CDR3 comprises 16 residues. The germline V gene has CDR1 SGHTA and CDR2 FQGTGA. The CDR3 DNA reads as TGTGCCAGCAGCTTAACGTTCGACAGAGAGACAGATACGCAGTATTTT. Encoded protein: CASSLTFDRETDTQYF.

Of note for this clone: At one end the junction does not follow the germline gene, possibly because of a read error. The V gene is TRBV7-9, the J gene TRBJ2-3; 10 bases map to TRBD2. Germline assignment: CDR1 SEHNR and CDR2 FQNEAQ (reference sequence). The CDR3 spans 14 residues. CDR3 residues: CASSVAGGGDTQYF. CDR3 coding DNA: TGTGCCAGCAGCGTAGCGGGAGGAGGAGATACGCAGTATTTT.

This rearrangement joins TRBV28 to TRBJ1-5; D remains ambiguous. This CDR3 contains 12 residues. Trimming shortened V by 7 bases and J by 6 bases, and 10 bases separated the two germline ends. CDR1 is MDHEN and CDR2 is SYDVKM in the germline V gene. The CDR3 loop reads CASTLPGQPQHF. The CDR3 DNA reads TGTGCCAGCACTCTCCCGGGTCAGCCCCAGCATTTT.

The rearrangement links TRBV27 to TRBJ2-1, with 11 bases fitting TRBD2. Germline CDR1 and CDR2: MNHEY and SMNVEV (reference sequence). Germline trimming cut 3 bases from V and 3 bases from J; bases unmatched to any gene: 7. This CDR3 is 17 amino acids long. The CDR3 DNA follows: TGTGCCAGCAGTTTCCCAGGGACTAGCGGAGTCTACAATGAGCAGTTCTTC. Protein: CASSFPGTSGVYNEQFF.

The CDR3 sequence: CSVLTGISREQFF. CDR3 in DNA: TGCAGCGTTCTTACAGGGATCTCACGTGAGCAGTTCTTC. V usage is TRBV29-1 and J usage is TRBJ2-1; a weak D match, TRBD1 (6 bases). The germline CDR1 and CDR2 sequences are SQVTM and ANQGSEA. V lost 5 bases and J 9 bases, leaving 17 bases between the germline ends. There are 13 residues in the CDR3.

J is TRBJ2-7 and V is TRBV27; 11 nucleotides line up with TRBD1. V trimming: 4 bases; J trimming: 4 bases; junction bases outside the gene matches: 6. The germline V gene encodes CDR1 MNHEY and CDR2 SMNVEV (reference sequence). CDR3 length: 15 amino acids. The CDR3 here is CASSSLGQGAYEQYF. In DNA, the CDR3 is TGTGCCAGCAGTTCCTTAGGACAGGGGGCATACGAGCAGTACTTC.